These 29 T cell receptor beta chains originate from one sample sequenced in a study of T cell changes during pregnancy in multiple sclerosis. Clones were read by immunoSEQ multiplex PCR, and TCRdb kept only the in-frame ones, dropping some. The table lists tens of thousands of clones, roughly 95% of them singletons. The specimen was peripheral blood, collected in the third trimester of pregnancy. Receptors originate from a female donor in good health, enrolled as a control in a pregnancy study.

This clone was observed a few times. The chain recombines TRBV28 with TRBJ1-5, with D unresolved. This CDR3 is 14 amino acids long. Trimming shortened V by 3 bases and J by 7 bases, and 13 bases separated the two germline ends. Germline V lookup: CDR1 MDHEN, CDR2 SYDVKM. This CDR3 reads CASSFGGVGQPQHF. In DNA form, the CDR3 reads TGTGCCAGCAGTTTCGGCGGGGTTGGGCAGCCCCAGCATTTT.

The chain combines TRBV2 with TRBJ2-7; the match to TRBD1 covers 10 bases. Per the germline V gene, CDR1 is SNHLY and CDR2 is FYNNEI. The junction had 6 bases not matched to a gene; V was cut back by 7 bases and J by 3 bases. This CDR3 is built from 14 residues. The CDR3 is CASTLTGGGYEQYF. DNA of the CDR3: TGTGCCAGCACCCTGACAGGGGGCGGCTACGAGCAGTACTTC.

The gene calls are TRBV28 and TRBJ1-2; 8 bases are a match to TRBD1. Unmatched junction bases numbered 17, after V lost 10 bases and J lost 4 bases. This CDR3 has 16 residues. Germline assignment: CDR1 MDHEN and CDR2 SYDVKM. In DNA, the CDR3 is TGTGCCATCACGGGGACAGGCATTCCCTTTTCCTATGGCTACACCTTC. Amino acids: CAITGTGIPFSYGYTF.

The chain uses TRBV19 and TRBJ2-1; TRBD1 is a possible D gene (5 bases). The germline V and J ends were trimmed by 4 bases and 6 bases, with 7 bases remaining between them. Germline CDR1 reads LNHDA; CDR2 reads SQIVND (reference sequence). There are 12 residues in the CDR3. The CDR3 DNA reads as TGTGCCAGTAGTAAAGACAGCAATGAGCAGTTCTTC. This gives the protein CASSKDSNEQFF.

The chain links TRBV15 to TRBJ1-5; 9 bases are shared with TRBD1. The germline V gene has CDR1 LNHNV and CDR2 YYDKDF (reference sequence). V shed 3 bases and J 6 bases; nucleotides not matched to a gene: 6. CDR3 length equals 15 residues. The CDR3 bases are TGTGCCACCAGCAGTGGTACAGGGGGCGGTCAGCCCCAGCATTTT. Encoded protein: CATSSGTGGGQPQHF.

The rearrangement joins TRBV5-1 to TRBJ2-7, with a tentative D call TRBD1 (5 bases). The CDR3 loop spans 14 amino acids. The V and J ends lost 4 bases and 6 bases respectively, with 17 bases between them. The germline gives CDR1 SGHRS, CDR2 YFSETQ. The chain's CDR3 is CASSHGQQGGEQYF. CDR3 nucleotides: TGCGCCAGCAGCCATGGGCAGCAGGGCGGCGAGCAGTACTTC.

This chain links TRBV18 with TRBJ2-5; 9 nucleotides align to TRBD1. The V segment lost 3 bases and the J segment 4 bases; nucleotides outside the gene matches: 18. Germline CDR1 reads KGHSH; CDR2 reads LQKENI. The CDR3 is 19 residues long. CDR3 loop: CASSPFYRSPDRGGETQYF. The DNA of the CDR3 is TGTGCCAGCTCACCCTTTTATCGTTCTCCGGACAGGGGTGGAGAGACCCAGTACTTC. Full variable domain (remainder filled in from reference TRBV18 and TRBJ2-5): NAGVMQNPRHLVRRRGQEARLRCSPMKGHSHVYWYRQLPEEGLKFMVYLQKENIIDESGMPKERFSAEFPKEGPSILRIQQVVRGDSAAYFCASSPFYRSPDRGGETQYFGPGTRLLVL.

The genes are TRBV9 and TRBJ2-1; the match to TRBD2 covers 8 bases. This CDR3 has 15 residues. Trimming cost V 1 base and J 4 bases; bases outside gene matches: 4. From germline, CDR1 is SGDLS and CDR2 YYNGEE. As DNA, the CDR3 is TGTGCCAGCAGCGTATCAGCGGGAGCTTACAATGAGCAGTTCTTC. Translating it yields CASSVSAGAYNEQFF.

The rearrangement links TRBV28 to TRBJ2-7, with 7 bases lining up with TRBD2. Trimming took 5 bases from V and 5 from J; bases not matched to a gene: 18. The CDR3 has 17 residues. Germline-derived CDR1 and CDR2 are MDHEN and SYDVKM. The DNA of the CDR3 is TGTGCCAGCAGTCCCGGGACGGAACGAATGGGAGGGGACGAGCAGTACTTC. It specifies CASSPGTERMGGDEQYF.

V usage is TRBV5-4 and J usage is TRBJ2-6; D might be TRBD2 (5 bases). The CDR3 contains 15 residues. CDR1 is SGHNT, CDR2 YYREEE, per germline (reference sequence). Trimming took off 4 bases at V and 2 bases at J, with 10 bases between the two ends. CDR3 residues: CASSAGETGANVLTF. The CDR3 DNA reads TGTGCCAGCAGCGCCGGGGAGACTGGGGCCAACGTCCTGACTTTC.

The J gene is TRBJ2-7, the V gene TRBV28; the D gene is possibly TRBD1 (5 bases). Germline assignment: CDR1 MDHEN and CDR2 SYDVKM. Trimming took off 2 bases at V and 2 bases at J, with 7 bases between the two ends. The CDR3 extends over 13 amino acids. CDR3 coding DNA: TGTGCCAGCAGTTTAGACAGAGCCTACGAGCAGTACTTC. This translates into CASSLDRAYEQYF.

This clone was detected once. The V and J genes are TRBV2 and TRBJ1-1; TRBD1 agrees at 8 bases. The CDR3 covers 14 residues. Per germline, CDR1 SNHLY and CDR2 FYNNEI. V was clipped by 6 bases and J by 1 base; unmatched bases: 4. The CDR3 sequence: CASRPDRENTEAFF. CDR3 coding DNA: TGTGCCAGCAGGCCGGACAGGGAGAACACTGAAGCTTTCTTT.

The V call is TRBV5-6, the J call TRBJ1-1; D is unresolved. Germline assignment: CDR1 SGHDT and CDR2 YYEEEE. The CDR3 runs to 15 residues. V was shortened by 6 bases and J by 0 bases, with 15 bases between the two germline ends. DNA for the CDR3: TGTGCCAGCACCCATTGGGGAGGGTTGAACACTGAAGCTTTCTTT. This codes for CASTHWGGLNTEAFF.

The rearrangement joins TRBV7-9 to TRBJ2-3, with D unresolved. This CDR3 is built from 12 residues. Germline values: CDR1 SEHNR, CDR2 FQNEAQ (reference sequence). V gave up 6 bases and J gave up 2 bases, with 6 bases separating them. In DNA, the CDR3 is TGTGCCAGCAGTCTACTCACAGATACGCAGTATTTT. Translation: CASSLLTDTQYF.

The chain links TRBV29-1 to TRBJ2-7; perhaps TRBD1 as D (6 bases). The CDR3 spans 13 residues. The V gene's germline CDR1 is SQVTM and CDR2 ANQGSEA. With 4 bases removed from V and 4 bases from J, the gap between germline ends came to 14 bases. CDR3 in amino acids: CSVVIQTGYEQYF. As DNA, the CDR3 is TGCAGCGTTGTGATACAGACAGGATACGAGCAGTACTTC.

In this sample, this clone turned up a few times. This chain connects TRBV6-6 to TRBJ2-1, with 9 bases lining up with TRBD2. Losses at the gene ends were 7 bases for V and 7 bases for J; bases not matched to a gene: 8. Germline CDR1 reads MNHNY; CDR2 reads SVGAGI (reference sequence). The CDR3 is 14 amino acids. CDR3 amino acids: CASTSAGGLNEQFF. The CDR3 region has the DNA TGTGCCAGCACTTCTGCGGGAGGGCTTAATGAGCAGTTCTTC.

The V call is TRBV19, the J call TRBJ2-3; the D gene is possibly TRBD2 (5 bases). Trimming left V 10 bases short and J 2 bases short, with 13 bases between. CDR3 length: 13 residues. The germline gives CDR1 LNHDA, CDR2 SQIVND (reference sequence). This chain's CDR3 is CATGVGHTDTQYF. CDR3 DNA: TGTGCCACCGGGGTGGGTCACACAGATACGCAGTATTTT.

V and J are TRBV19 and TRBJ2-1, with TRBD2 identical over 8 bases. CDR3 length: 15 residues. Looked up from germline, CDR1 is LNHDA and CDR2 is SQIVND (reference sequence). Trimming took 3 bases from V and 6 from J; bases not matched to a gene: 7. The CDR3 region is CASSMQRELFNEQFF. CDR3 DNA: TGTGCCAGTAGTATGCAGCGGGAGCTTTTCAATGAGCAGTTCTTC.

The chain combines TRBV6-1 with TRBJ1-1; TRBD1 matches 8 bases. The CDR3 spans 15 residues. V dropped 2 bases and J dropped 10; count of bases not matched to a gene: 12. The germline gives CDR1 MNHNS, CDR2 SASEGT. CDR3 in amino acids: CASSEMQGAVVGAFF. Here the CDR3 DNA reads TGTGCCAGCAGTGAAATGCAGGGGGCGGTTGTGGGAGCTTTCTTT.

J is TRBJ1-1 and V is TRBV7-9, with TRBD1 matching 9 bases. The CDR3 is 14 amino acids. CDR1 and CDR2 from the germline V gene are SEHNR and FQNEAQ (reference sequence). V dropped 5 bases and J dropped 3; count of bases not matched to a gene: 4. CDR3 sequence reads: CASSMDRGDTEAFF. The CDR3 nucleotides read TGTGCCAGCAGCATGGACAGGGGAGACACTGAAGCTTTCTTT.

V and J are TRBV4-1 and TRBJ2-2; TRBD2 matches at 7 bases. The CDR3 covers 16 residues. V dropped 1 base and J dropped 8; count of bases not matched to a gene: 10. Germline CDR1 and CDR2: MGHRA and YSYEKL. The CDR3 DNA is TGCGCCAGCAGCCAAGGGACTAGGACCCATACAGGGGAGCTGTTTTTT. Translating it yields CASSQGTRTHTGELFF.

J is TRBJ2-6 and V is TRBV7-9; 12 nucleotides match TRBD1. In germline, CDR1 is SEHNR, CDR2 FQNEAQ (reference sequence). V was clipped by 5 bases and J by 4 bases; unmatched bases: 6. The CDR3 is made up of 17 amino acids. The CDR3: CASSEGQGARGANVLTF. The CDR3 DNA sequence: TGTGCCAGCAGCGAGGGACAGGGGGCGCGCGGGGCCAACGTCCTGACTTTC.

V gene TRBV2 combines with J gene TRBJ2-5; 12 positions agree with TRBD1. Germline V gives CDR1 SNHLY, CDR2 FYNNEI. The CDR3 runs 16 residues. Trimming at V came to 8 bases and at J to 5 bases, leaving 12 bases not matched to a gene. The CDR3 region has the DNA TGTGCCAGCGGATCTGGGACAGGGGGCTTCCTGGAGACCCAGTACTTC. Translating gives CASGSGTGGFLETQYF.

The chain joins TRBV5-1 to TRBJ1-2; TRBD1 aligns across 9 bases. CDR3 length: 16 amino acids. Germline V gives CDR1 SGHRS, CDR2 YFSETQ. After removal of 3 bases from V and 8 bases from J, the junction contained 14 bases not matched to a gene. CDR3 nucleotides: TGCGCCAGCAGCTCACGCCCTGAGGACAGGGGAATAGGCTACACCTTC. Translated: CASSSRPEDRGIGYTF.

V usage is TRBV12-5 and J usage is TRBJ2-3; 9 bases fit TRBD2. Trimming took 1 base from V and 3 from J; bases not matched to a gene: 2. CDR1 and CDR2 (germline): LGHNT, FRNRAP. The CDR3 totals 15 residues. The CDR3 loop is CASGLGGRATDTQYF. CDR3 nucleotides: TGTGCTAGTGGTTTGGGCGGGAGGGCAACAGATACGCAGTATTTT.

CDR3 protein: CSVEDQGGPYGYTF. Here the CDR3 DNA reads TGCAGCGTTGAAGACCAAGGGGGACCCTATGGCTACACCTTC. The rearrangement uses TRBV29-1 and TRBJ1-2; tentatively, D is TRBD1 (6 bases). The germline gives CDR1 SQVTM, CDR2 ANQGSEA. Trimming pared 0 bases from V and 4 bases from J, leaving 12 bases between. There are 14 residues in the CDR3.

This chain joins TRBV28 and TRBJ2-7; 10 bases are a match to TRBD1. The junction had 7 bases not matched to a gene; V was cut back by 5 bases and J by 3 bases. This CDR3 comprises 15 residues. In germline, CDR1 is MDHEN, CDR2 SYDVKM. CDR3 sequence reads: CASSTRQGAYYEQYF. In DNA, the CDR3 is TGTGCCAGCAGTACCCGACAGGGGGCCTACTACGAGCAGTACTTC.

In DNA form, the CDR3 reads TGTGCCAGCAGCTTAGTCCAGGCCGCTGAGCAGTTCTTC. Protein sequence: CASSLVQAAEQFF. The J gene is TRBJ2-1, the V gene TRBV11-2; D unresolved. V gave up 1 base and J gave up 9 bases, with 10 bases separating them. CDR3 length: 13 amino acids. The germline V gene has CDR1 SGHAT and CDR2 FQNNGV.

CDR3 amino acids: CASSLRGGTYEQYF. CDR3 nucleotide sequence: TGCGCCAGCAGCTTACGGGGAGGGACCTACGAGCAGTACTTC. The chain is built from TRBV5-1 and TRBJ2-7; TRBD2 agrees at 7 bases. After removal of 2 bases from V and 2 bases from J, the junction contained 4 bases not matched to a gene. This CDR3 spans 14 amino acids. CDR1 is SGHRS, CDR2 YFSETQ, per germline.